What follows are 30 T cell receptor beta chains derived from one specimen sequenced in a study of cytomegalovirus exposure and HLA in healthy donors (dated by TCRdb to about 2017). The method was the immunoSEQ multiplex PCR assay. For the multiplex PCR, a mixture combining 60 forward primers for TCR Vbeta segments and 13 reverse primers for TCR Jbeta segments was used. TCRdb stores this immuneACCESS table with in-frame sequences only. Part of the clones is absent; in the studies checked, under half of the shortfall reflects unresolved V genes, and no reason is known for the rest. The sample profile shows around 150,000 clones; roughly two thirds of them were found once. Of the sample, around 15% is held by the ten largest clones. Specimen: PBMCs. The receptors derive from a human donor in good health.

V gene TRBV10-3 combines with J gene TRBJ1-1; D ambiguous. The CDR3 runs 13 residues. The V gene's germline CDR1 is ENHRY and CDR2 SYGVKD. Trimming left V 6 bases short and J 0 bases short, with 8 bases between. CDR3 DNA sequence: TGTGCCATCAGGGGCAGTGTGAACACTGAAGCTTTCTTT. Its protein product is CAIRGSVNTEAFF.

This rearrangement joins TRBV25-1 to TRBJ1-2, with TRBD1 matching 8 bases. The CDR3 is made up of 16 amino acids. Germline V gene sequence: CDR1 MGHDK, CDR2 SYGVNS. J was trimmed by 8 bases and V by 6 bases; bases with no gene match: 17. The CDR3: CASSRQAWTGRGGYTF. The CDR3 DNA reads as TGTGCCAGCAGCCGCCAAGCGTGGACAGGGAGGGGGGGCTACACCTTC.

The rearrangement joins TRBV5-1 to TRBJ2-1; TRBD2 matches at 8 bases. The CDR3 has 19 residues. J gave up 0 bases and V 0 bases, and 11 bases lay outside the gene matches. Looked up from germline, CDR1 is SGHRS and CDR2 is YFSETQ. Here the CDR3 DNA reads TGCGCCAGCAGCTTGGGGTTGGCGGGCGGGGGGCCCTCCTACAATGAGCAGTTCTTC. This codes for CASSLGLAGGGPSYNEQFF.

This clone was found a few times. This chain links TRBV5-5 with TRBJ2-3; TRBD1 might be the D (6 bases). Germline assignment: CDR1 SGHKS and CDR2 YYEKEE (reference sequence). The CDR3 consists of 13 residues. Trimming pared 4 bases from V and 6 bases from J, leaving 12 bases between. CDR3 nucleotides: TGTGCCAGCAGCGTAACAGGGTCGGATACGCAGTATTTT. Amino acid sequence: CASSVTGSDTQYF.

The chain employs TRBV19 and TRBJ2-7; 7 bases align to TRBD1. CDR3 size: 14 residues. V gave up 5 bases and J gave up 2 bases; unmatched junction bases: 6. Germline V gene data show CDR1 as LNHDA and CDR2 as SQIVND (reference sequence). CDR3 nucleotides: TGTGCCAGTAGTCCTCACAGGGGAGCCTACGAGCAGTACTTC. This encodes CASSPHRGAYEQYF.

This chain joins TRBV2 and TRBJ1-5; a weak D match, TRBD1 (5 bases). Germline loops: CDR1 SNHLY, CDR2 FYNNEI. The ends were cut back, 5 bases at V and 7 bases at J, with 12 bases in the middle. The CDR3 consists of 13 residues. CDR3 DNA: TGTGCCAGCAGTATGGGGGGGGACCAGCCCCAGCATTTT. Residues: CASSMGGDQPQHF.

The CDR3 loop is CASSLGLAGGETQFF. In DNA form, the CDR3 reads TGCGCCAGCAGCTTGGGGCTAGCGGGGGGCGAGACACAGTTCTTC. The J gene is TRBJ2-1, the V gene TRBV5-1; 11 bases are a match to TRBD2. J lost 13 bases, V lost 0 bases, and 9 bases had no gene match. This CDR3 contains 15 residues. Germline loops: CDR1 SGHRS, CDR2 YFSETQ.

The CDR3 reads CASKGAVFSPLHF. The CDR3 DNA reads TGTGCCAGCAAGGGGGCAGTATTTTCACCCCTCCACTTT. The chain couples TRBV6-5 to TRBJ1-6; 7 nucleotides line up with TRBD1. From germline, CDR1 is MNHEY and CDR2 SVGAGI. The CDR3 runs to 13 residues. With 7 bases clipped from V and 9 bases from J, the junction kept 6 bases outside the gene matches.

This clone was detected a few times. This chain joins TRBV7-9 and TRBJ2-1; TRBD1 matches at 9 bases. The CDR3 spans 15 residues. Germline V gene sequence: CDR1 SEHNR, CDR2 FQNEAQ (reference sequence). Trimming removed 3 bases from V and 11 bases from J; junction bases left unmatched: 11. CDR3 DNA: TGTGCCAGCAGCTTGGGGACAGGGAGGGTTAGCAAGCAGTTCTTC. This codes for CASSLGTGRVSKQFF.

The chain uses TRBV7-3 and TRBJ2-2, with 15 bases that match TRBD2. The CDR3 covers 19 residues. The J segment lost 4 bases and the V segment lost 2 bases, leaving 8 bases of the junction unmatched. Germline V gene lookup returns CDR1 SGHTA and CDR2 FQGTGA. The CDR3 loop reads CASSLGTSGRKPVTGELFF. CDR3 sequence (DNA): TGTGCCAGCAGCTTAGGGACTAGCGGGAGGAAACCGGTCACCGGGGAGCTGTTTTTT.

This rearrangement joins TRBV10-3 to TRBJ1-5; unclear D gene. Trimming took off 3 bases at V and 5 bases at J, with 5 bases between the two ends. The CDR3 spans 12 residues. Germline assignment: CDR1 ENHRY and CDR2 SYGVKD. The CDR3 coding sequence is TGTGCCATCAGTGACGGGGATCAGCCCCAGCATTTT. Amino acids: CAISDGDQPQHF.

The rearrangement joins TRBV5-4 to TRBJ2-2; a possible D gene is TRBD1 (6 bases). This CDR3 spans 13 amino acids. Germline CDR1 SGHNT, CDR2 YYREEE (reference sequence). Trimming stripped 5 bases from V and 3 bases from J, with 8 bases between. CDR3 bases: TGTGCCAGCAGGTACAGGGACACCGGGGAGCTGTTTTTT. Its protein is CASRYRDTGELFF.

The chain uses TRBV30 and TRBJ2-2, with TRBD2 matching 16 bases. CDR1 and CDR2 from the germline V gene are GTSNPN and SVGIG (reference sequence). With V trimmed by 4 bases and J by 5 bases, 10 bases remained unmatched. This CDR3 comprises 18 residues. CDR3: CAWTGVLGLAGGTGELFF. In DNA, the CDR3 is TGTGCCTGGACCGGGGTTTTGGGACTAGCGGGAGGGACCGGGGAGCTGTTTTTT.

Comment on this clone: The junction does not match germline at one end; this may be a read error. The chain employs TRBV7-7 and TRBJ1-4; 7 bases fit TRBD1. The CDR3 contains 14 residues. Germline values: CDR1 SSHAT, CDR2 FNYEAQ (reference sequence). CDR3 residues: CASSATGQNEKLFF. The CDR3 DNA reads TGTGCTAGCAGCGCGACAGGGCAAAATGAAAAACTGTTTTTT.

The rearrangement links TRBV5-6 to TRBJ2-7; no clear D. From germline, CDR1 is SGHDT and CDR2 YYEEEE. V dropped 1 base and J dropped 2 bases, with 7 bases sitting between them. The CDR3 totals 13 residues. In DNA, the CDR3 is TGTGCCAGCAGCTTGTCAGGTCCCTACGAGCAGTACTTC. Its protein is CASSLSGPYEQYF. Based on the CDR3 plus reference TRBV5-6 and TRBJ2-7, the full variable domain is DAGVTQSPTHLIKTRGQQVTLRCSPKSGHDTVSWYQQALGQGPQFIFQYYEEEERQRGNFPDRFSGHQFPNYSSELNVNALLLGDSALYLCASSLSGPYEQYFGPGTRLTVT.

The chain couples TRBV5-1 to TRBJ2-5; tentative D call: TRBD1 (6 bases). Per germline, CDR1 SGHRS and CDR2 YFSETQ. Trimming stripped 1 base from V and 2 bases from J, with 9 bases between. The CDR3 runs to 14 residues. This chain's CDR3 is CASSLQGIQETQYF. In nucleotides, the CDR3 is TGCGCCAGCAGCTTGCAGGGGATTCAAGAGACCCAGTACTTC.

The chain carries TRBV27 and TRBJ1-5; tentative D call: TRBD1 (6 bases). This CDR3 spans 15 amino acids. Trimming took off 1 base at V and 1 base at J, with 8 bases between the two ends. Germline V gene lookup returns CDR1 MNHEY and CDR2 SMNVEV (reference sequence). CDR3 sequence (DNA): TGTGCCAGCAGTTTATTACAGGGAAGCAATCAGCCCCAGCATTTT. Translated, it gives CASSLLQGSNQPQHF.

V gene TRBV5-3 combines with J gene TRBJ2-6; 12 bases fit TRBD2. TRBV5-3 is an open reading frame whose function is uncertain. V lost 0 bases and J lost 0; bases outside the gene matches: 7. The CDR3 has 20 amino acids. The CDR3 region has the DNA TGTGCCAGAAGCTTGGATTCGGGACTAGCGGGCATCTCTGGGGCCAACGTCCTGACTTTC. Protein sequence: CARSLDSGLAGISGANVLTF.

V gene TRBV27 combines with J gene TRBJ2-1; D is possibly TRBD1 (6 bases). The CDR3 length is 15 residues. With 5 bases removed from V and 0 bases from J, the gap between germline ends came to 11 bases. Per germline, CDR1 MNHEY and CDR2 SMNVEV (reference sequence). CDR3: CASSHRDTSYNEQFF. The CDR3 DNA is TGTGCCAGCAGTCACCGGGACACCTCCTACAATGAGCAGTTCTTC.

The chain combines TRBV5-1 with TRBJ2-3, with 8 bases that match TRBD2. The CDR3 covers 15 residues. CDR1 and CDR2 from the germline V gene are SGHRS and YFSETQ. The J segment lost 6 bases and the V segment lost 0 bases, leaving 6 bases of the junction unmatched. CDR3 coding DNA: TGCGCCAGCAGCTTGGAGGGGACTAGGTTGGATACGCAGTATTTT. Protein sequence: CASSLEGTRLDTQYF.

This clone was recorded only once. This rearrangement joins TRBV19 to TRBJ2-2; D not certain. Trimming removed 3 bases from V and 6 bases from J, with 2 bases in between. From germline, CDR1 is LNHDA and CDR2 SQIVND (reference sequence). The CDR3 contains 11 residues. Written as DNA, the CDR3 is TGTGCCAGTAGTATCGCCGGGGAGCTGTTTTTT. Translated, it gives CASSIAGELFF. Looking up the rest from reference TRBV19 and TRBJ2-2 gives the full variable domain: DGGITQSPKYLFRKEGQNVTLSCEQNLNHDAMYWYRQDPGQGLRLIYYSQIVNDFQKGDIAEGYSVSREKKESFPLTVTSAQKNPTAFYLCASSIAGELFFGEGSRLTVL.

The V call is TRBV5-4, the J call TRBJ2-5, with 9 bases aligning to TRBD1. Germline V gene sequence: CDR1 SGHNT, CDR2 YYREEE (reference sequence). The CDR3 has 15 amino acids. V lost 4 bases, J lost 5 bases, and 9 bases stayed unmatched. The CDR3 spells CASSAGQGDGETQYF. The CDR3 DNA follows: TGTGCCAGCAGCGCGGGACAGGGCGATGGGGAGACCCAGTACTTC.

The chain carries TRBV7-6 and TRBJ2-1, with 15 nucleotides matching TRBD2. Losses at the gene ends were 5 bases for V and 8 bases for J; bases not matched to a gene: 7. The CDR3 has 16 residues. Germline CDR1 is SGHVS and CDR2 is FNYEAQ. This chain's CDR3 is CASSRRTSGRVDEQFF. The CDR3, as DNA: TGTGCCAGCAGCCGAAGGACTAGCGGGAGGGTCGATGAGCAGTTCTTC.

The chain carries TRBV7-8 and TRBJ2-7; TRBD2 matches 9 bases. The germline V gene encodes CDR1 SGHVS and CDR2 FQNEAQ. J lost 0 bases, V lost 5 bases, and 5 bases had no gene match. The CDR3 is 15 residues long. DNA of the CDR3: TGTGCCAGCAGCCTTGCTAGCGGGACCTCCTACGAGCAGTACTTC. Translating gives CASSLASGTSYEQYF. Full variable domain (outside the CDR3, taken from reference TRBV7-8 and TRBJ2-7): GAGVSQSPRYKVAKRGQDVALRCDPISGHVSLFWYQQALGQGPEFLTYFQNEAQLDKSGLPSDRFFAERPEGSVSTLKIQRTQQEDSAVYLCASSLASGTSYEQYFGPGTRLTVT.

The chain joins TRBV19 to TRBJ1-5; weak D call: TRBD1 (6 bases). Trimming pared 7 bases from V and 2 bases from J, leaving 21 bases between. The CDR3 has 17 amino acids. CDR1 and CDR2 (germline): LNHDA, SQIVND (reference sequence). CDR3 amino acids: CASKIEGGGGGNQPQHF. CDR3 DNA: TGTGCCAGTAAGATAGAAGGGGGTGGGGGAGGCAATCAGCCCCAGCATTTT. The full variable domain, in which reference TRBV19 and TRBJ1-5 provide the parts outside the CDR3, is DGGITQSPKYLFRKEGQNVTLSCEQNLNHDAMYWYRQDPGQGLRLIYYSQIVNDFQKGDIAEGYSVSREKKESFPLTVTSAQKNPTAFYLCASKIEGGGGGNQPQHFGDGTRLSIL.

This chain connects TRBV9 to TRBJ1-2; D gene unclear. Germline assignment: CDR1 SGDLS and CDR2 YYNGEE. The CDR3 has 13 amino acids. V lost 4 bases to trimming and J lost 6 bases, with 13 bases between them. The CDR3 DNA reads TGTGCCAGCAGCCCCACCGCCCTAGATGGCTACACCTTC. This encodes CASSPTALDGYTF. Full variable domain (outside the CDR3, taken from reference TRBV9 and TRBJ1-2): DSGVTQTPKHLITATGQRVTLRCSPRSGDLSVYWYQQSLDQGLQFLIQYYNGEERAKGNILERFSAQQFPDLHSELNLSSLELGDSALYFCASSPTALDGYTFGSGTRLTVV.

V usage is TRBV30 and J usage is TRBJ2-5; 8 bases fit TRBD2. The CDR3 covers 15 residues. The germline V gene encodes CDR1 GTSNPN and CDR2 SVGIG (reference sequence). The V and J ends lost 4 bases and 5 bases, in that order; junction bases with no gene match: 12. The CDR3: CAWILAGGSRETQYF. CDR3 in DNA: TGTGCCTGGATCCTAGCGGGTGGCTCCCGGGAGACCCAGTACTTC. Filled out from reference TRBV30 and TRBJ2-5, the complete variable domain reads SQTIHQWPATLVQPVGSPLSLECTVEGTSNPNLYWYRQAAGRGLQLLFYSVGIGQISSEVPQNLSASRPQDRQFILSSKKLLLSDSGFYLCAWILAGGSRETQYFGPGTRLLVL.

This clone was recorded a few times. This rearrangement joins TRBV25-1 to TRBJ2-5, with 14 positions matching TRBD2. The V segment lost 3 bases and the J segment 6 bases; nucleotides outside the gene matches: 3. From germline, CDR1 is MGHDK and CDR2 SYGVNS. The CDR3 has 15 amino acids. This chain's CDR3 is CASSDWTSGGKTQYF. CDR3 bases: TGTGCCAGCAGTGATTGGACTAGCGGGGGGAAGACCCAGTACTTC.

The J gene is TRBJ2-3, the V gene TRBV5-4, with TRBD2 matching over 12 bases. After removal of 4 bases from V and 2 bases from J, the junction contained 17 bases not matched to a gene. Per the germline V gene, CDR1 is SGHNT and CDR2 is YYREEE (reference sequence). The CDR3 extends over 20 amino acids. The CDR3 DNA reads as TGTGCCAGCAGCGCTCGACTAGCGGGGGCCCAGAGAGGTAACACAGATACGCAGTATTTT. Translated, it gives CASSARLAGAQRGNTDTQYF.

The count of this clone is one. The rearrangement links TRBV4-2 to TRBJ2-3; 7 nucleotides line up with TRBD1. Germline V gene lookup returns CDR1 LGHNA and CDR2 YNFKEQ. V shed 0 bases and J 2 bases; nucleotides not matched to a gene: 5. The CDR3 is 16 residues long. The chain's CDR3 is CASSQDPGTATDTQYF. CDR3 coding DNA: TGTGCCAGCAGCCAAGACCCCGGGACAGCCACAGATACGCAGTATTTT.